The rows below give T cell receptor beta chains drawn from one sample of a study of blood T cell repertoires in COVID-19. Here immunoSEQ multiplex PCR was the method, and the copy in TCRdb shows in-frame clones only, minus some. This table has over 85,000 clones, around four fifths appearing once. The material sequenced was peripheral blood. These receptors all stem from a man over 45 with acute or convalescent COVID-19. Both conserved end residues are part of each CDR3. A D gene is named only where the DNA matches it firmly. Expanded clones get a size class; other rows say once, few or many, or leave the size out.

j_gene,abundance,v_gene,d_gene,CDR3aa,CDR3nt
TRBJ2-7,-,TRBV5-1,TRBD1,CASGPGQGFYEQYF,TGCGCCAGCGGACCGGGACAGGGGTTTTACGAGCAGTACTTC
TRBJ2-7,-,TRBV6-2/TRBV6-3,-,CASSTPFGGGGYSDEQYF,TGTGCCAGCAGTACCCCTTTTGGGGGCGGGGGATATAGTGACGAGCAGTACTTC
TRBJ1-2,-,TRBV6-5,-,CASSYSDSYYGYTF,TGTGCCAGCAGTTACTCGGACAGCTACTATGGCTACACCTTC
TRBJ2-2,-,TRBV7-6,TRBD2,CASSLLAGGDTGELFF,TGTGCCAGCAGCCTTCTAGCGGGAGGGGACACCGGGGAGCTGTTTTTT
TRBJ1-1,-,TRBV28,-,CASSFSGNTEAFF,TGTGCCAGCAGTTTTTCCGGGAACACTGAAGCTTTCTTT
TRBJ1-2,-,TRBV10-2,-,CASSESAGSGYTF,TGCGCCAGCAGTGAGTCGGCAGGGTCTGGCTACACCTTC
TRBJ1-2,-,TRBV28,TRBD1,CASSRPPGQANYGYTF,TGTGCCAGCAGTCGCCCTCCGGGACAGGCTAACTATGGCTACACCTTC
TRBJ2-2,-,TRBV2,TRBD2,CASRRLATTGELFF,TGTGCCAGCAGACGACTAGCGACCACCGGGGAGCTGTTTTTT
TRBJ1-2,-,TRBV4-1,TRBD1,CASSAQGLGYGYTF,TGCGCCAGCAGCGCACAGGGGTTAGGGTATGGCTACACCTTC
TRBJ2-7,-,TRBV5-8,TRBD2,CASSYSGGVYEQYF,TGTGCCAGCAGCTACAGTGGGGGGGTCTACGAGCAGTACTTC
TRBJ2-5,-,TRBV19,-,CASRKGVLETQYF,TGTGCCAGTAGAAAAGGGGTGTTGGAGACCCAGTACTTC
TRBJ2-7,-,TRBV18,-,CASHPPGFEGEQYF,TGTGCCAGTCACCCGCCGGGGTTTGAGGGTGAGCAGTACTTC
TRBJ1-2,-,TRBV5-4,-,CASSSGERGAAYGYTF,TGTGCCAGCAGCTCGGGGGAGCGAGGGGCGGCCTATGGCTACACCTTC
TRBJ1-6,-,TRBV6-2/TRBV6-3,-,CASSYVGRNNSPLHF,TGTGCCAGCAGTTACGTGGGGCGGAACAATTCACCCCTCCACTTT
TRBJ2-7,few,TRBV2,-,CASTSYEQYF,TGTGCCAGCACGTCCTACGAGCAGTACTTC
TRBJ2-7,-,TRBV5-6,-,CASRKAGSYEQYF,TGTGCCAGCAGAAAGGCAGGGTCCTACGAGCAGTACTTC
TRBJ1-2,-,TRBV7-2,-,CASSLRDRRGYTF,TGTGCCAGCAGCTTAAGAGACAGGCGGGGCTACACCTTC
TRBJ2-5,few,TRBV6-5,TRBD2,CASSYSGGSLETQYF,TGTGCCAGCAGTTACAGCGGGGGGTCCTTGGAGACCCAGTACTTC
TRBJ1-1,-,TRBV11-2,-,CASSLEAAVVNTEAFF,TGTGCCAGCAGCTTAGAGGCGGCCGTTGTGAACACTGAAGCTTTCTTT
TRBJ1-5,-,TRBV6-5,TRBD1,CASRLDRVGNQPQHF,TGTGCCAGCAGGTTAGACAGGGTGGGCAATCAGCCCCAGCATTTT
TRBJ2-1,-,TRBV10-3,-,CAISGASYNEQFF,TGTGCCATCAGCGGAGCCTCCTACAATGAGCAGTTCTTC
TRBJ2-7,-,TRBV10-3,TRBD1,CAISVDRGSYEQYF,TGTGCCATCAGTGTGGACAGGGGCTCCTACGAGCAGTACTTC
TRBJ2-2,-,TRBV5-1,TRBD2,CASSGGGTTGELFF,TGCGCCAGCTCTGGCGGGGGAACCACCGGGGAGCTGTTTTTT
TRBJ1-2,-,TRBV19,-,CASSIGYGYTF,TGTGCCAGTAGTATCGGCTATGGCTACACCTTC
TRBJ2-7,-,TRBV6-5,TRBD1,CASSPTGYEQYF,TGTGCCAGCAGCCCGACAGGGTACGAGCAGTACTTC
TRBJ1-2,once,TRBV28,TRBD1,CASSILTGVGGYTF,TGTGCCAGCAGTATCCTAACAGGGGTAGGTGGCTACACCTTC
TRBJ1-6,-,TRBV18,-,CASSPPQGRGNSPLHF,TGTGCCAGCTCACCACCGCAGGGCAGAGGTAATTCACCCCTCCACTTT
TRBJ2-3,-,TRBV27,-,CASMATAPLSTDTQYF,TGTGCCAGCATGGCGACAGCACCCTTAAGCACAGATACGCAGTATTTT
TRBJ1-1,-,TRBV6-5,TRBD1,CASSHRGPEAFF,TGTGCCAGCAGTCACAGGGGGCCAGAAGCTTTCTTT
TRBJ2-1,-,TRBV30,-,CAWRREGGEQFF,TGTGCCTGGAGGAGAGAGGGTGGTGAGCAGTTCTTC
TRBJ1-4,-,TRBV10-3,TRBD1,CAISASLSGGKEKLFF,TGTGCCATCAGTGCGTCGCTTTCAGGGGGCAAGGAAAAACTGTTTTTT
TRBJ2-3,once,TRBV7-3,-,CASSLQVTDTQYF,TGTGCCAGCAGCCTCCAGGTGACAGATACGCAGTATTTT
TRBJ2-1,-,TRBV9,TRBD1,CASNPSPGQGGDEQFF,TGTGCCAGCAACCCTTCTCCGGGACAGGGAGGGGATGAGCAGTTCTTC
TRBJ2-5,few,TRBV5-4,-,CASSSPGGSHRETQYF,TGTGCCAGCAGCTCCCCTGGTGGGAGCCATCGAGAGACCCAGTACTTC
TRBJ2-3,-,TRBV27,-,CASSLRQPNTDTQYF,TGTGCCAGCAGTTTAAGACAGCCAAACACAGATACGCAGTATTTT
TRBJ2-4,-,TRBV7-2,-,CASSSLGGIQYF,TGTGCCAGCAGCTCACTAGGTGGCATTCAGTACTTC
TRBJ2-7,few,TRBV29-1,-,CSVEGQTYEQYF,TGCAGCGTTGAAGGGCAAACCTACGAGCAGTACTTC
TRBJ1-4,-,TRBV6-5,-,CASSPRGTNEKLFF,TGTGCCAGCAGCCCCAGGGGAACTAATGAAAAACTGTTTTTT
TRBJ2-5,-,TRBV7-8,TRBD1,CASSSRTGAQETQYF,TGTGCCAGCAGCTCAAGGACAGGGGCCCAAGAGACCCAGTACTTC
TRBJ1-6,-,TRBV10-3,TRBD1,CAIMRGPNSPLHF,TGTGCCATCATGAGGGGGCCTAATTCACCCCTCCACTTT
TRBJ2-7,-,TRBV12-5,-,CASGLEVTYEQYF,TGTGCTAGTGGTTTAGAGGTTACCTACGAGCAGTACTTC
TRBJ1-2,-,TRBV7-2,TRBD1,CASSSRDRGVVGHGYTF,TGTGCCAGCAGCTCCCGGGACAGGGGCGTTGTTGGACATGGCTACACCTTC
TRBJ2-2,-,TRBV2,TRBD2,CASRGLAGNTGELFF,TGTGCCAGCAGAGGGCTAGCGGGGAACACCGGGGAGCTGTTTTTT
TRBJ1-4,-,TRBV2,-,CASRGHPEDEKLFF,TGTGCCAGCAGAGGACACCCAGAGGATGAAAAACTGTTTTTT
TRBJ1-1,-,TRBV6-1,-,CASSEYGGSRAFF,TGTGCCAGCAGTGAATATGGGGGCAGCCGAGCTTTCTTT